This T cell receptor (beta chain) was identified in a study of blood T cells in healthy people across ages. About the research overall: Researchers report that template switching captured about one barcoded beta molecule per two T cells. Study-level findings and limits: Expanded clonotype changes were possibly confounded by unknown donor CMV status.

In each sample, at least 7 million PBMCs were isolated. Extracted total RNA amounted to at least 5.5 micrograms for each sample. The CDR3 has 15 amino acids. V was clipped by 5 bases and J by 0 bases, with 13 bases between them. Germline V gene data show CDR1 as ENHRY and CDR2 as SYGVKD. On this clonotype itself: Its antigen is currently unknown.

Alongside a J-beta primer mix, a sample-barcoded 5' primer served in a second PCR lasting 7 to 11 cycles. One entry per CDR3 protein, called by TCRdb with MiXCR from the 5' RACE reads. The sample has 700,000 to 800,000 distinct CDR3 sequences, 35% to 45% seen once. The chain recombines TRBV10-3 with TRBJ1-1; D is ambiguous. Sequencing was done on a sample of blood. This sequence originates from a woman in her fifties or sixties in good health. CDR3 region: CAISSHMELNTEAFF. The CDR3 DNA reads TGTGCCATCAGTTCTCATATGGAGTTGAACACTGAAGCTTTCTTT.